This is a list of T cell receptor beta chains from one sample in a study of T cells in Graves' hyperthyroidism and ophthalmopathy. TCRdb reprocessed the multiplex PCR reads with MiXCR, giving one entry per CDR3 protein. The sample has 200,000 to 250,000 distinct CDR3 sequences, approximately 17% seen once. The sample was blood. All receptors come from a man between 45 and 60 years old with Graves' hyperthyroidism. Both conserved end residues are part of each CDR3. The D gene is left open where the match is weak. The size of a clone is reported for some rows only, either as once, few or many, or as a class for expanded clones.

D gene | J gene | clone size | V gene | CDR3 protein | CDR3 DNA
- | TRBJ2-1 | - | TRBV29-1 | CSVEEWQDNEQFF | TGCAGCGTTGAAGAGTGGCAGGACAATGAGCAGTTCTTC
- | TRBJ2-7 | - | TRBV5-5 | CASSFLGSEQYF | TGTGCCAGCAGCTTTCTGGGATCCGAGCAGTACTTC
- | TRBJ2-7 | many | TRBV28 | CASTTGQVPYEQYF | TGTGCCAGCACTACGGGACAAGTTCCCTACGAGCAGTACTTC
- | TRBJ1-6 | few | TRBV4-1 | CASSQGTVDSPLHF | TGCGCCAGCAGCCAAGGGACAGTAGATTCACCCCTCCACTTT
- | TRBJ1-2 | - | TRBV18 | CASSPLEAGSDTYGYTF | TGTGCCAGCTCACCACTCGAAGCAGGGTCGGACACCTATGGCTACACCTTC
TRBD1 | TRBJ2-1 | many | TRBV6-5 | CASSYSGQVYNEQFF | TGTGCCAGCAGTTACTCGGGACAGGTATACAATGAGCAGTTCTTC
- | TRBJ1-2 | many | TRBV28 | CASSLGGESTYGYTF | TGTGCCAGCAGCCTCGGTGGGGAAAGCACCTATGGCTACACCTTC
- | TRBJ1-5 | many | TRBV15 | CATSRDIEQPQHF | TGTGCCACCAGCAGAGATATCGAGCAGCCCCAGCATTTT
TRBD2 | TRBJ2-3 | many | TRBV28 | CASSTGGEGLEDTQYF | TGTGCCAGCAGTACGGGGGGGGAGGGCCTCGAGGATACGCAGTATTTT
- | TRBJ1-3 | - | TRBV7-2 | CASSPRPGSVIYF | TGTGCCAGCAGCCCGCGTCCGGGTTCAGTAATATATTTT
TRBD2 | TRBJ2-7 | medium-sized | TRBV2 | CASGDSGSYEQYF | TGTGCCAGCGGCGACAGCGGGAGTTACGAGCAGTACTTC
TRBD1 | TRBJ1-1 | many | TRBV5-5 | CASSLAVPYGTGVDTEAFF | TGTGCCAGCAGCTTGGCCGTCCCGTATGGAACAGGGGTTGACACTGAAGCTTTCTTT
- | TRBJ2-5 | many | TRBV11-1 | CASSSDLRETQYF | TGTGCCAGCAGCTCGGACCTCCGGGAGACCCAGTACTTC
- | TRBJ2-7 | few | TRBV20-1 | CSAKEPLAGKEQYF | TGCAGTGCTAAGGAACCCCTGGCCGGGAAGGAGCAGTACTTC
TRBD2 | TRBJ2-1 | many | TRBV7-3 | CASSYIAGGYNEQFF | TGTGCCAGCAGCTATATAGCGGGGGGGTACAATGAGCAGTTCTTC
- | TRBJ2-1 | many | TRBV28 | CASSPHRDRNEQFF | TGTGCCAGCAGTCCCCACAGGGATCGAAATGAGCAGTTCTTC
TRBD2 | TRBJ2-7 | many | TRBV6-1 | CASTLSSGSFEQYF | TGTGCCAGCACTTTATCTAGCGGGAGTTTCGAGCAGTACTTC
- | TRBJ1-5 | many | TRBV6-1 | CASSKDSYSNQPQHF | TGTGCCAGCAGTAAAGACAGTTATAGCAATCAGCCCCAGCATTTT
TRBD1 | TRBJ2-1 | - | TRBV5-1 | CASAAGGISFDGQFF | TGCGCCAGCGCCGCAGGGGGCATCTCGTTTGATGGGCAGTTCTTC
TRBD2 | TRBJ2-7 | - | TRBV27 | CASSLSGLVYEQYF | TGTGCCAGCAGCCTATCGGGACTAGTATACGAGCAGTACTTC
- | TRBJ2-2 | few | TRBV3-1 | CASMRGDTGELFF | TGTGCCAGCATGAGGGGAGACACCGGGGAGCTGTTTTTT
- | TRBJ1-1 | - | TRBV7-8 | CASSLIIGTEAFF | TGTGCCAGCAGCTTAATCATCGGTACTGAAGCTTTCTTT
- | TRBJ2-3 | few | TRBV5-1 | CASSSQRHSSTQYF | TGCGCCAGCAGCTCACAGAGACACTCGAGTACGCAGTATTTT
- | TRBJ1-5 | many | TRBV27 | CASGQNNQPQHF | TGTGCCAGCGGGCAGAACAATCAGCCCCAGCATTTT
TRBD2 | TRBJ2-5 | few | TRBV20-1 | CSARARTSGRTQYF | TGCAGTGCTAGAGCCAGGACTAGCGGGAGAACCCAGTACTTC
- | TRBJ1-6 | - | TRBV4-2 | CASSQEGRSPLHF | TGTGCCAGCAGCCAAGAGGGGAGGTCACCCCTCCACTTT
- | TRBJ2-5 | many | TRBV7-8 | CASSLGDQETQYF | TGTGCCAGCAGCTTAGGAGACCAAGAGACCCAGTACTTC
- | TRBJ1-6 | many | TRBV18 | CASSRGTDSPLHF | TGTGCCAGCTCACGTGGGACTGATTCACCCCTCCACTTT
- | TRBJ2-5 | - | TRBV6-1 | CASSGFLVKTQYF | TGTGCCAGCAGTGGCTTCCTGGTAAAGACCCAGTACTTC
TRBD2 | TRBJ2-4 | many | TRBV28 | CASSSSGSAKNIQYF | TGTGCCAGCAGTTCTAGCGGGAGCGCCAAAAACATTCAGTACTTC
- | TRBJ1-2 | - | TRBV18 | CASSGSGGYTF | TGTGCCAGCTCAGGAAGTGGGGGCTACACCTTC
TRBD2 | TRBJ2-1 | many | TRBV11-3 | CASSATSGDYNEQFF | TGTGCCAGCAGCGCGACTAGCGGAGACTACAATGAGCAGTTCTTC
- | TRBJ2-4 | many | TRBV5-1 | CASSWRTELAKNIQYF | TGCGCCAGCAGCTGGAGGACAGAATTAGCCAAAAACATTCAGTACTTC
- | TRBJ2-7 | few | TRBV9 | CASSVTSLSYEQYF | TGTGCCAGCAGCGTAACTTCGCTGAGCTACGAGCAGTACTTC
TRBD2 | TRBJ2-1 | few | TRBV7-8 | CASSQPSGGLSYNEQFF | TGTGCCAGCAGCCAACCCTCGGGAGGACTCTCCTACAATGAGCAGTTCTTC
TRBD1 | TRBJ2-1 | - | TRBV2 | CATGSQGQVHNEQFF | TGTGCCACCGGCAGCCAAGGACAGGTCCACAATGAGCAGTTCTTC
TRBD2 | TRBJ2-7 | many | TRBV15 | CATSRSLADHYEQYF | TGTGCCACCAGCAGATCACTAGCGGACCACTACGAGCAGTACTTC
TRBD2 | TRBJ2-2 | many | TRBV20-1 | CSARGGGTRTGELFF | TGCAGTGCTAGAGGGGGGGGAACGAGAACCGGGGAGCTGTTTTTT
TRBD2 | TRBJ2-7 | - | TRBV20-1 | CSAWTSGGAYEQYF | TGCAGTGCTTGGACTAGCGGGGGGGCCTACGAGCAGTACTTC
TRBD1 | TRBJ1-2 | many | TRBV4-3 | CASSQTVRTGYGYTF | TGCGCCAGCAGCCAAACCGTCCGGACAGGCTATGGCTACACCTTC
TRBD1 | TRBJ1-6 | many | TRBV7-8 | CASSLSTGRSSPLHF | TGTGCCAGCAGCTTATCGACAGGGAGGAGTTCACCCCTCCACTTT
- | TRBJ2-7 | many | TRBV29-1 | CSVEGGARGGEQYF | TGCAGCGTTGAAGGGGGGGCCCGCGGGGGCGAGCAGTACTTC
- | TRBJ2-7 | many | TRBV7-8 | CASSLVPGQSSPQYF | TGTGCCAGCAGCTTAGTCCCAGGACAATCCTCGCCGCAGTACTTC
TRBD2 | TRBJ2-1 | many | TRBV28 | CASRRLAFSYNEQFF | TGTGCCAGCAGGAGACTAGCGTTCTCCTACAATGAGCAGTTCTTC